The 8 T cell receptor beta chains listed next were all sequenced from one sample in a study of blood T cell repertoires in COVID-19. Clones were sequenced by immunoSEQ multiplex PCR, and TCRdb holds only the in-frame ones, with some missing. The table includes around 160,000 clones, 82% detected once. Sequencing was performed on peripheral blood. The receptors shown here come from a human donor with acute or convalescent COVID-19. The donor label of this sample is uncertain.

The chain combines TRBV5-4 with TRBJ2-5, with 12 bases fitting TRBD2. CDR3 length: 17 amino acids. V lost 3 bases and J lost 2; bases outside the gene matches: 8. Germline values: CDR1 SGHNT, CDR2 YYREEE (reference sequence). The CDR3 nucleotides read TGTGCCAGCAGCTACGGTGGGACTAGCGGGCAGCAAGAGACCCAGTACTTC. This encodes CASSYGGTSGQQETQYF.

The CDR3 nucleotides read TGTGCCAGCAGTTTCCTAGGACAGGCGGCCACCGGGGAGCTGTTTTTT. Its protein product is CASSFLGQAATGELFF. The chain has TRBV27 and TRBJ2-2; TRBD1 agrees at 7 bases. This CDR3 spans 16 amino acids. With V trimmed by 3 bases and J by 4 bases, 8 bases remained unmatched. The germline V gene has CDR1 MNHEY and CDR2 SMNVEV (reference sequence).

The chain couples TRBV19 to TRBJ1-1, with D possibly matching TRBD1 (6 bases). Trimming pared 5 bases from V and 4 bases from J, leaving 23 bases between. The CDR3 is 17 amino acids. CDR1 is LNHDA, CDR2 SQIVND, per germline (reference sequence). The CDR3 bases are TGTGCCAGTAGTTCCGGAGGGGGGGGCGGTTCTGGCACTGAAGCTTTCTTT. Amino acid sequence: CASSSGGGGGSGTEAFF.

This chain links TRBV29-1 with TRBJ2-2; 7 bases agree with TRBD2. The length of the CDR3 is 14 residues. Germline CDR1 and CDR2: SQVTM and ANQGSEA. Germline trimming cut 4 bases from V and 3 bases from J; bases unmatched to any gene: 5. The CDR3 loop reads CSVALAADTGELFF. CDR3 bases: TGCAGCGTTGCGCTAGCGGCGGACACCGGGGAGCTGTTTTTT.

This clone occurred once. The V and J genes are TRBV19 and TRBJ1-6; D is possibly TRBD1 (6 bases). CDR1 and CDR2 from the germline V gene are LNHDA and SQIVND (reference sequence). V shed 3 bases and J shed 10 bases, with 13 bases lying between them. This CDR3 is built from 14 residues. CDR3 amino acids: CASSMGAWGSPLHF. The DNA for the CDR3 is TGTGCCAGTAGTATGGGGGCCTGGGGGTCACCCCTCCACTTT. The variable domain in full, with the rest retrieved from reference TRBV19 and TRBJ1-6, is DGGITQSPKYLFRKEGQNVTLSCEQNLNHDAMYWYRQDPGQGLRLIYYSQIVNDFQKGDIAEGYSVSREKKESFPLTVTSAQKNPTAFYLCASSMGAWGSPLHFGNGTRLTVT.

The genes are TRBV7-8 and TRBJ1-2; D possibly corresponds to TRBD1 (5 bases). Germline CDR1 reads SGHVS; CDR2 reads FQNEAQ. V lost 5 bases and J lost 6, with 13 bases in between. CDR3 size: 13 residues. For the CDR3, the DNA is TGTGCCAGCAGCCAGACAAGGGGTGATGGCTACACCTTC. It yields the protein CASSQTRGDGYTF.

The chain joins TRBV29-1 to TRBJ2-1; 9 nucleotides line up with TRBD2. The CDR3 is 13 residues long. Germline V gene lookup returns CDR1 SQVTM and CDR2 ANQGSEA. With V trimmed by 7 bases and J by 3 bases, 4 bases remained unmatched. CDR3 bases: TGCAGCGGCGAAGCGGGGGGCTACAATGAGCAGTTCTTC. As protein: CSGEAGGYNEQFF.

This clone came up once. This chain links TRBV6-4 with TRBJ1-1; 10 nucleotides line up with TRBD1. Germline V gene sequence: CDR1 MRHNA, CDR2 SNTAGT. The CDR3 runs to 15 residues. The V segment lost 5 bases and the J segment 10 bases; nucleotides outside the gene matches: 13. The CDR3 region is CASSLMVGTGEGAFF. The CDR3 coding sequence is TGTGCCAGCAGTCTTATGGTTGGGACAGGGGAGGGAGCTTTCTTT.